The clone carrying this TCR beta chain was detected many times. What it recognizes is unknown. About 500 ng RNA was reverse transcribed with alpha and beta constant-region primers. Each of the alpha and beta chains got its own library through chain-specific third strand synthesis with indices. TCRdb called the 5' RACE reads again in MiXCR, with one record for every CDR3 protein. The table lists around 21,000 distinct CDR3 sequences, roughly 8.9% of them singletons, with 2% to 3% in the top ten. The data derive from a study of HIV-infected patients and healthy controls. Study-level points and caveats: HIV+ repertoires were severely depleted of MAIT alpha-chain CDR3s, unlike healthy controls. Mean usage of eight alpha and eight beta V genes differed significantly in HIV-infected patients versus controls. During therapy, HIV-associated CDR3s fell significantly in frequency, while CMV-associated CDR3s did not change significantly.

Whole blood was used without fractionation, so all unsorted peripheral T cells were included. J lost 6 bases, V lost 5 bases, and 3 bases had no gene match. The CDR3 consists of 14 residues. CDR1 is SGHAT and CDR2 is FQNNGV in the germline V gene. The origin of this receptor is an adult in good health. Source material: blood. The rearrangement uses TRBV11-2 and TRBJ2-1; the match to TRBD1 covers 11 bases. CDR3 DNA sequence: TGTGCCAGCAGCCGGACAGGGGGCCGCAATGAGCAGTTCTTC. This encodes CASSRTGGRNEQFF.